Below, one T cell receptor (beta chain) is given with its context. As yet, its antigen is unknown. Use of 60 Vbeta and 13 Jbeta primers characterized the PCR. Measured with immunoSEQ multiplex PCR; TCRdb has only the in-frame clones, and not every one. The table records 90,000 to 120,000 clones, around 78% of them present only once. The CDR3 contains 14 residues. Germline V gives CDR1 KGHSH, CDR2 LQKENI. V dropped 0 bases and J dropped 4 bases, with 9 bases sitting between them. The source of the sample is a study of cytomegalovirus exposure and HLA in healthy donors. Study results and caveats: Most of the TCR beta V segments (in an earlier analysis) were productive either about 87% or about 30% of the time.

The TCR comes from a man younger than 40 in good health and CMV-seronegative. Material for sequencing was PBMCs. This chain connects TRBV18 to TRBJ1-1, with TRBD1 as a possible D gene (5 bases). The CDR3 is CASSPPLQGTEAFF. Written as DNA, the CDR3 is TGTGCCAGCTCACCACCGCTTCAGGGCACTGAAGCTTTCTTT.